These 5 T cell receptor beta chains came from one sample sequenced in a study of T-cell reconstitution after alpha-beta-depleted transplantation in children. Unique molecular identifiers were built into the TCRbeta library. TCRdb fed the PCR reads into MiXCR, producing one record per CDR3 protein. The sample has fewer than 700,000 distinct CDR3 sequences; roughly 23% are singletons. Specimen: PBMCs, mostly from graft donor cells, collected 360 days after TCRalphabeta/CD19-depleted stem cell transplant. The receptors originated from a boy in the first two years of life who had a stem cell transplant for acute myeloid leukemia, so the T cells may come from the graft donor.

This clonotype was detected only a few times. The chain joins TRBV20-1 to TRBJ2-3, with D perhaps matching TRBD1 (5 bases). This CDR3 has 14 amino acids. The germline V gene has CDR1 DFQATT and CDR2 SNEGSKA (reference sequence). V shed 1 base and J shed 3 bases, with 11 bases lying between them. This CDR3 is CSARGAGKTDTQYF. Here the CDR3 DNA reads TGCAGTGCTAGAGGGGCAGGGAAGACAGATACGCAGTATTTT.

This clonotype was counted a few times. This sequence joins TRBV5-1 and TRBJ2-3; D uncertain. Germline V lookup: CDR1 SGHRS, CDR2 YFSETQ. CDR3 length: 12 amino acids. Trimming removed 7 bases from V and 3 bases from J, with 9 bases in between. CDR3 DNA: TGCGCCAGCGCAAAGGGAACAGATACGCAGTATTTT. Protein sequence: CASAKGTDTQYF.

This clonotype was seen a handful of times. The genes are TRBV9 and TRBJ2-1; a weak D match, TRBD2 (7 bases). The CDR3 length is 15 residues. Between the trimmed V and J ends, which lost 0 bases and 11 bases, there was a span of 18 bases. Germline V gives CDR1 SGDLS, CDR2 YYNGEE. The CDR3, as DNA: TGTGCCAGCAGCGTAGTATTCCCAAGGGGGGGAAAGCAGTTCTTC. It is translated as CASSVVFPRGGKQFF.

This clonotype has ten or more counts. The CDR3 DNA reads as TGTGCCAGCAGCTTCCCGCTAAATAGCGGGGGGGCGAATGAGCAGTTCTTC. Residues: CASSFPLNSGGANEQFF. This chain joins TRBV7-2 and TRBJ2-1; 11 bases agree with TRBD2. There are 17 residues in the CDR3. V lost 3 bases to trimming and J lost 7 bases; unmatched junction nucleotides: 11. The germline CDR1 and CDR2 sequences are SGHTA and FQGNSA.

This clonotype occurred many times. The rearrangement uses TRBV20-1 and TRBJ1-2; 7 positions agree with TRBD1. After removal of 4 bases from V and 2 bases from J, the junction contained 4 bases not matched to a gene. Germline V gene sequence: CDR1 DFQATT, CDR2 SNEGSKA (reference sequence). This CDR3 spans 13 amino acids. As DNA, the CDR3 is TGCAGTGCTACTCAGGGGGGAAACTATGGCTACACCTTC. Protein: CSATQGGNYGYTF.